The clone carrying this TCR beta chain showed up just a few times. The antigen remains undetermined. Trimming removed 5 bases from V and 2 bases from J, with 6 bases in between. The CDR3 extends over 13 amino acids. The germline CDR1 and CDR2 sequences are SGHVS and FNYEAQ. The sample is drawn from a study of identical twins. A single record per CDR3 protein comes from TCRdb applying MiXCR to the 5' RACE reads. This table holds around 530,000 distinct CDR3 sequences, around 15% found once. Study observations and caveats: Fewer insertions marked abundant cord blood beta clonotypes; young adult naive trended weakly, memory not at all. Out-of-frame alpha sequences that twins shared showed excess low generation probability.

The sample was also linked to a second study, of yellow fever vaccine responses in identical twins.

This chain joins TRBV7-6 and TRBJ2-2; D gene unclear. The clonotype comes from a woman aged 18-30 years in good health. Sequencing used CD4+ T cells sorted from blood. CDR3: CASSALNTGELFF. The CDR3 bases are TGTGCCAGCAGCGCCCTCAACACCGGGGAGCTGTTTTTT.